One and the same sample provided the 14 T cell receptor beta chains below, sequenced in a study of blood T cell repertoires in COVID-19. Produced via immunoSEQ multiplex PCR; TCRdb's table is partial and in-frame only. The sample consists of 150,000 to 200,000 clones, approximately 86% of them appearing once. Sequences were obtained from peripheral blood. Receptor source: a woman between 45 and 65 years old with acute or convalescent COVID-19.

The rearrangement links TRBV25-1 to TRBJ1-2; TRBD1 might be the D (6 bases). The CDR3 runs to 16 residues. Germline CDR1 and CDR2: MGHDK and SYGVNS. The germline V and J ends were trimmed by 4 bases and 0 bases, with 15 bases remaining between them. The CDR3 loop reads CASSGAGVAANYGYTF. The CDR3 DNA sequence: TGTGCCAGCAGTGGAGCAGGGGTGGCTGCTAACTATGGCTACACCTTC.

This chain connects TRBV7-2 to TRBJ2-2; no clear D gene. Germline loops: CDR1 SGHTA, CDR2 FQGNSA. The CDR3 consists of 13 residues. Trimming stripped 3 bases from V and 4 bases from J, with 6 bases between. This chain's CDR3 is CASSFSFTGELFF. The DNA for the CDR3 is TGTGCCAGCAGCTTTTCGTTCACCGGGGAGCTGTTTTTT.

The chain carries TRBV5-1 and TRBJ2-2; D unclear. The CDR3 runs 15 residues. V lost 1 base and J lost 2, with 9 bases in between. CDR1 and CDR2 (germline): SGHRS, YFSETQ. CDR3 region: CASSLSNSNTGELFF. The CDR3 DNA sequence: TGCGCCAGCAGCTTGTCTAACAGTAACACCGGGGAGCTGTTTTTT.

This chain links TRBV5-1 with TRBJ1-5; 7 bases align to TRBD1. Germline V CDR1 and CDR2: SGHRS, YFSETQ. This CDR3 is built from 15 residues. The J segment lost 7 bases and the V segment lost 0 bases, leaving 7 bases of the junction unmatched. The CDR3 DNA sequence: TGCGCCAGCAGCTTGGCCGGACAGGCAGGACAGCCCCAGCATTTT. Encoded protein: CASSLAGQAGQPQHF. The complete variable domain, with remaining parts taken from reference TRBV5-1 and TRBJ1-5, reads KAGVTQTPRYLIKTRGQQVTLSCSPISGHRSVSWYQQTPGQGLQFLFEYFSETQRNKGNFPGRFSGRQFSNSRSEMNVSTLELGDSALYLCASSLAGQAGQPQHFGDGTRLSIL.

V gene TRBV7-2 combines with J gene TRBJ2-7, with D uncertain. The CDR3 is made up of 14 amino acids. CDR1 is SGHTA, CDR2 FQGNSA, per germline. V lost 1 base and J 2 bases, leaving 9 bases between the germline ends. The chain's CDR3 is CASSLGPRTYEQYF. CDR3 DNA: TGTGCCAGCAGCTTAGGCCCGCGGACCTACGAGCAGTACTTC.

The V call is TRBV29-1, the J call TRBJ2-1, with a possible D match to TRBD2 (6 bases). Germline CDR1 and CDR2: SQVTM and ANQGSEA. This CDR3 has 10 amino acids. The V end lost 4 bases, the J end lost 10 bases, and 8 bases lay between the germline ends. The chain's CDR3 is CSVVRGEQFF. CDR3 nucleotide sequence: TGCAGCGTTGTCCGGGGGGAGCAGTTCTTC.

Here the CDR3 DNA reads TGTGCCAGTAGTAGGACAGGGACGGGGAATGGCTACACCTTC. Its translation is CASSRTGTGNGYTF. J is TRBJ1-2 and V is TRBV19; 8 nucleotides align to TRBD1. Losses at the gene ends were 4 bases for V and 6 bases for J; bases not matched to a gene: 7. The CDR3 totals 14 residues. Per germline, CDR1 LNHDA and CDR2 SQIVND (reference sequence).

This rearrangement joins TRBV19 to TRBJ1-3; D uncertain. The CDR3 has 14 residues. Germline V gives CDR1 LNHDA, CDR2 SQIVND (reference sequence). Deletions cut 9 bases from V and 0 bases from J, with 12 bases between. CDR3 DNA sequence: TGTGCCAGCTCGACACTCCTCTCTGGAAACACCATATATTTT. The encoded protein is CASSTLLSGNTIYF. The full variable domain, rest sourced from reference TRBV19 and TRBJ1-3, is DGGITQSPKYLFRKEGQNVTLSCEQNLNHDAMYWYRQDPGQGLRLIYYSQIVNDFQKGDIAEGYSVSREKKESFPLTVTSAQKNPTAFYLCASSTLLSGNTIYFGEGSWLTVV.

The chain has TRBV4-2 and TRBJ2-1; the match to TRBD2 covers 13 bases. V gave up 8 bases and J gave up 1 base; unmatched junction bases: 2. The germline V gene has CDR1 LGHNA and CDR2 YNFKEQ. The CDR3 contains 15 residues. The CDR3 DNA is TGTGCCAGCGGGACTAGCGGGACTTCCTACAATGAGCAGTTCTTC. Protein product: CASGTSGTSYNEQFF.

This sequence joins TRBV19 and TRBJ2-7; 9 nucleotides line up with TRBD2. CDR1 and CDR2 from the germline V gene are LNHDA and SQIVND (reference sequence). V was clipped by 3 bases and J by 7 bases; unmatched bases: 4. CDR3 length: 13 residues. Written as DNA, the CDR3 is TGTGCCAGTAGTATCCTAGCGGGAAGGGAGCAGTACTTC. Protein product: CASSILAGREQYF. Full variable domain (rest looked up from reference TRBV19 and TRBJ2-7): DGGITQSPKYLFRKEGQNVTLSCEQNLNHDAMYWYRQDPGQGLRLIYYSQIVNDFQKGDIAEGYSVSREKKESFPLTVTSAQKNPTAFYLCASSILAGREQYFGPGTRLTVT.

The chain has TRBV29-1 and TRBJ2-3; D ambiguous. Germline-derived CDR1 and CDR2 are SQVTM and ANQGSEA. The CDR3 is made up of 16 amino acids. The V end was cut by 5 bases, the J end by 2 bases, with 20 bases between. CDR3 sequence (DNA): TGCAGCGTTACCGATGCGGTAGGCCCGCACACAGATACGCAGTATTTT. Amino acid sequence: CSVTDAVGPHTDTQYF.

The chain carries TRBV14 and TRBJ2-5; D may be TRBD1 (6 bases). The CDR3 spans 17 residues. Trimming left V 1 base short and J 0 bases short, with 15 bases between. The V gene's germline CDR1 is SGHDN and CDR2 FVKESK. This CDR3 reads CASSQARGQLYQETQYF. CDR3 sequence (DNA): TGTGCCAGCAGCCAAGCACGCGGACAGCTATACCAAGAGACCCAGTACTTC.

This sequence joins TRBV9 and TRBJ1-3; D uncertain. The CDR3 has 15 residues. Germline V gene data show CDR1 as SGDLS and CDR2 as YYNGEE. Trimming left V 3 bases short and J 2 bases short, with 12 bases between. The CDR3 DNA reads TGTGCCAGCAGCGCCCGTGTCTTTGCTGGAAACACCATATATTTT. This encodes CASSARVFAGNTIYF.

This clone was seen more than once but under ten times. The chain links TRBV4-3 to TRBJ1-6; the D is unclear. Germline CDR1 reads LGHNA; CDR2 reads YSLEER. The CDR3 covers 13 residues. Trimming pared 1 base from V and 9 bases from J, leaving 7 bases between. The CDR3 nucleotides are TGCGCCAGCAGCCAAGGGAGGGCTTCACCCCTCCACTTT. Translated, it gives CASSQGRASPLHF.